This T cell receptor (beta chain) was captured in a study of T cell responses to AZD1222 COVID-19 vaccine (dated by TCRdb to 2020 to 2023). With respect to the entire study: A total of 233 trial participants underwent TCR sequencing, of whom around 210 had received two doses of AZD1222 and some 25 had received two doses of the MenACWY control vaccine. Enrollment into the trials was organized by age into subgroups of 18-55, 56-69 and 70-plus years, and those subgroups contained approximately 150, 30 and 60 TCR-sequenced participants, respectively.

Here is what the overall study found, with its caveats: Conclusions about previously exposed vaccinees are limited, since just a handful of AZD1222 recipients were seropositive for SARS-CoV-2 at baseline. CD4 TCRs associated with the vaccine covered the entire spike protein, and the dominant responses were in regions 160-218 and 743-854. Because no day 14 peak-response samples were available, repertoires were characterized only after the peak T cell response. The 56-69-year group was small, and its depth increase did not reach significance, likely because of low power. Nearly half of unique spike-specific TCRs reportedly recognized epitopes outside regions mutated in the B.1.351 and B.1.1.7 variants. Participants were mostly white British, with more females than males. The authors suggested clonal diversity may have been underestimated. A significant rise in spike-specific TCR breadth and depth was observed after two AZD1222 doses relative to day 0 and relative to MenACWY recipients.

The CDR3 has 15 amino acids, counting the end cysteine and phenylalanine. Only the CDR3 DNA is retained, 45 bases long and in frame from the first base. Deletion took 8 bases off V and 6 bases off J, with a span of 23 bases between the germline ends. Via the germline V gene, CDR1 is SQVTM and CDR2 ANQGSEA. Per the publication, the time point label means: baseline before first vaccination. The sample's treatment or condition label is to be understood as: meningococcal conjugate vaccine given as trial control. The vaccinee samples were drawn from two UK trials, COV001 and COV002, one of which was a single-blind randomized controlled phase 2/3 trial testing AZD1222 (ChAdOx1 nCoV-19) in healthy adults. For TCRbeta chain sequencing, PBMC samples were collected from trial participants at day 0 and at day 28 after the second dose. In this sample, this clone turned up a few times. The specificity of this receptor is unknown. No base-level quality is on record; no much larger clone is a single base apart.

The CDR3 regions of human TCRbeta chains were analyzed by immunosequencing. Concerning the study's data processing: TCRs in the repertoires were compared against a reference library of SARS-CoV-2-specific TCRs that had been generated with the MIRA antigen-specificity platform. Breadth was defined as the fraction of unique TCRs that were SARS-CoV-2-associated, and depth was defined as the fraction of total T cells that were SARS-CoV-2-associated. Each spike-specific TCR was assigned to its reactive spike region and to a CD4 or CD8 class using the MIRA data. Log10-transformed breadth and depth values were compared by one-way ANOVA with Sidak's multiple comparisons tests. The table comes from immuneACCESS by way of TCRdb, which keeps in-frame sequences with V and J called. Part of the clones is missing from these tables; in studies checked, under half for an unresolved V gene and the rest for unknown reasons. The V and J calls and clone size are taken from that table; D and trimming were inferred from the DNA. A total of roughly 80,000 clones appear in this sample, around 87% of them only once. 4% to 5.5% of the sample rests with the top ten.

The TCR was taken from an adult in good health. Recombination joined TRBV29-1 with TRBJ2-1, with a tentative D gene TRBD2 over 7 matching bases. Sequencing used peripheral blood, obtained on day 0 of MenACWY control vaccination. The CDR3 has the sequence CSIRGGGRTINEQFF. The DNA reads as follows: TGCAGCATACGTGGGGGCGGGAGAACAATCAATGAGCAGTTCTTC.